The T cell receptor beta chain under discussion was sequenced for a study of cytomegalovirus exposure and HLA in healthy donors (dated by TCRdb to 2016 to 2017). About the investigation overall: In an earlier analysis of around 540 of the donors, around 300 Gb of sequence data and some 120 million unique TCR beta sequences from 180 million or so T cells were reported. All discovery cohort repertoires had been generated on a single sequencing platform. High-throughput TCR immunosequencing, statistical association of individual TCRs with disease status, and machine learning were combined to predict cytomegalovirus infection status. Four or five DR-DQ haplotypes were handled as single units for association and clustering, since linkage in the cohort was strong. Of the approximately 400 genotyped donors, approximately 83% fell in the genetic ancestry cluster associated with self-reported Caucasian donors. Donor age, sex, ethnicity and CMV serostatus were compiled together with the repertoire data. The study aimed to test whether signatures of past pathogen exposure could be identified by cataloging public T cell receptors. Genome-wide SNP genotypes for about 55% of the 666 donors were used in a later genetic analysis, which treated that subset as a discovery cohort. In a later analysis, previously published TCR beta repertoires from several hundred donors were re-analyzed and high-resolution HLA genotyping was added so that TCR occurrence patterns could be studied. A separate validation cohort of 100 to 150 different subjects was used in addition to the roughly 700-subject first cohort. An earlier analysis of roughly 580 of the donors used high-throughput TCR beta sequencing to judge whether each TCR beta V gene segment behaved as functional or pseudogenic. The study profiled the T cell repertoires of 666 subjects by immunosequencing and related them to cytomegalovirus serostatus. The later analysis used no new phenotypic data to find candidate immune exposures, relying instead on TCR beta sequences and their occurrence across donors. HLA typing included class I and class II loci at four-digit resolution. Among 300 to 450 genotyped donors of the cohort, an average of about 240,000 unique TCR beta nucleotide sequences were sequenced per donor, roughly 20% of them non-productive. An early release that covered about 600 HLA-typed donors contained 250 to 350 gigabases of sequencing data and about 93 million unique TCR sequences. Typing coverage differed by locus: A, B, C, DRB1 and DQB1 were typed in roughly 620-630 donors, DQA1 in approximately 520, DPA1 in approximately 610, and DPB1 in 400 to 480.

In total, 500 to 700 healthy bone marrow donors made up the cohort. At the time of sampling, every cohort member was nominally healthy, though immune exposures that went unrecorded were likely present. The donor was CMV seropositive and was included in the group of 300 or so seropositive cohort members. Each donor provided a peripheral blood sample, and peripheral blood mononuclear cells were used for TCR beta sequencing. The Qiagen DNeasy Blood Extraction Kit was used to extract genomic DNA from the blood cell samples. Concerning this clone: Which antigen it targets is not known. Base-call qualities are not available, and no considerably larger clone is one nucleotide away.

Library preparation used the immunoSEQ multiplex PCR assay. A mixture of 60 forward primers for TCR Vbeta segments and 13 reverse primers for TCR Jbeta segments was used in the multiplex PCR. The CDR3 region of rearranged TCR beta genes was amplified from genomic DNA by a multiplex PCR assay. The amplified TCR beta libraries were sequenced on the Illumina HiSeq System as 87-base-pair reads. In the paper's pipeline: In a later analysis, roughly 80 million unique TCR beta chains were counted across the 650 to 750 repertoires, and approximately 9.9 million of these chains were shared by at least two donors. Raw reads were error-corrected and collapsed into unique sequences with a nearest-neighbor algorithm that merged closely related sequences to remove PCR and sequencing errors. V, D and J gene segments were assigned by aligning CDR3 sequences to IMGT reference sequences. For a sequence to be retained, at least a six-nucleotide match to both a V gene segment and a J gene segment was required. A rearrangement was called productive if the CDR3 had no stop codons and remained in frame with V and J, and every other rearrangement was called non-productive. CDR3 was defined according to IMGT convention as the region running from the second conserved V-encoded cysteine to the conserved J-encoded phenylalanine. Sequences without an unambiguous match to a single V gene segment were excluded from the earlier analysis of about 630 of the donors. In an earlier analysis of 587 of the donors, V segments were called functional above 56.7% productive rearrangements and were called segregating when the between-donor standard deviation exceeded 5%. A statistical classification framework was built for diagnosing cytomegalovirus status from the catalog of TCR beta chain sequences. A later analysis assigned V and J genes by comparing TCR nucleotide sequences with IMGT/GENE-DB human TR gene sequences. A later analysis assigned CDR3 sequences and most-parsimonious VDJ recombination scenarios with the TCRdist pipeline. A later analysis defined each TCR beta chain by its CDR3 amino acid sequence plus V-gene family, and excluded reads lacking a unique V-gene family. To address suspected cross-contamination and a sequencing artifact, a later analysis removed roughly 580 highly shared, low-generation-probability nucleotide sequences. A later analysis calculated a clonal expansion index for each public chain from normalized within-repertoire ranks of inferred template counts. In a later analysis, generation probabilities were computed with a VDJ recombination model fitted to out-of-frame rearrangements, and the resulting probabilities were checked against IGoR. In a later analysis, TCR-TCR, TCR-HLA and TCR-CMV co-occurrence was scored with hypergeometric tests, and a repertoire-size bias correction was applied to TCR pairs. False discovery rates were estimated in a later analysis by permuting HLA or CMV assignments 20 times. A later analysis grouped co-occurring TCRs with DBSCAN, adding TCRdist sequence similarity when clustering within HLA-allele-positive subsets. Repertoires with fewer than 30,000 or more than 120,000 public chains were left out of co-occurrence clustering, as were a few repertoires with anomalous nucleotide sharing. What TCRdb holds here is the immuneACCESS table cut down to in-frame rearrangements. Part of the clones is not present; checked against another copy, under half of the missing clones reflect an unresolved V gene, and the others are unexplained. V, J and clone size are taken as reported in that table, and D and trimming were inferred from the DNA itself. The sample table shows roughly 150,000 clones, and roughly four fifths are seen once. Together, the top ten hold 4.1% of the sample.

What the work shows at the level of the full study, not this receptor alone: This cohort had only TCR beta chains sequenced, and the lack of alpha or paired-chain data limited which features could be detected. Because counts were too low, roughly 17 rarely observed V segments, including chromosome 9 orphons, were left out of the earlier analysis of a few hundred of the donors. In a later analysis, TCR association rates were found to vary across HLA loci, with the most associated TCRs seen for DRB1 alleles and the fewest for HLA-C alleles. Presence/absence analyses assumed roughly uniform sequencing depth across donors, an assumption that may not hold. Immune exposure information for the cohort was limited to CMV serostatus. A later analysis associated 16,951 TCR beta sequences with specific HLA alleles at a false discovery rate of 0.05. Correlated functional status among segregating V segments might be attributable to linkage disequilibrium, but an unknown experimental factor could not be ruled out. A later genetic analysis associated a missense DCLRE1C variant with V-gene and J-gene trimming of TCR beta chains, and an independent cohort replicated the association. Because HLA typing was unavailable for some donors at each locus, only the typed subset was used in association tests. A further reported finding was that TCR beta sequences accurately predicted the HLA-A and HLA-B alleles for most subjects in the first cohort. The study gave a list of over 150 TCR beta chains associated with cytomegalovirus. Most CMV-associated TCR beta chains appeared to be HLA-restricted in a later analysis, and the HLA associations seemed to be driven largely by CMV exposure. In an earlier analysis of approximately 600 of the donors, most TCR beta V segments were observed in productive rearrangements about 87% or about 30% of the time, broadly matching IMGT annotations. According to a later genetic analysis, donors in an Asian-associated ancestry cluster had fewer N-insertions in productive TCRs than the approximately 610-donor mean. A group of highly shared sequence variants was considered likely to be a technical artifact of the sequencing pipeline. In a later analysis, HLA-associated TCR beta chains showed more clonal expansion and lower generation probabilities than non-associated chains that were equally common. While some public TCRs were present in many individuals, most TCR sequences turned up only very rarely across donors. In vitro tests confirmed that a few of the cytomegalovirus-associated TCR beta chains recognize cytomegalovirus antigens. When HLA alleles, especially DR and DQ, strongly co-occurred, attributing TCR associations to individual alleles was difficult. Several of the top co-occurrence clusters appeared to be linked to parvovirus B19, influenza, CMV and Epstein-Barr virus, according to a later analysis. The classifier was reported to diagnose cytomegalovirus status with high specificity and sensitivity in both the original cohort and the validation cohort. Some IMGT-functional V segments, including TRBV6-2 and TRBV6-3, could not be distinguished by the 87-base-pair reads and were therefore excluded. The authors suggested that the approach could potentially be extended to other disease states and immunological phenotypes.

CDR1 and CDR2 (SGHRS, YFSETQ) derive from the germline V gene. V is cut back by 3 bases and J by 0 bases, with 2 bases in the junction unmatched. There are 16 amino acids in the CDR3, from cysteine to phenylalanine inclusive. Here the CDR3 DNA is all that survives: 48 bases in frame from base 1. The rearranged segments are TRBV5-1 and TRBJ2-2, and TRBD2 matches 10 of the central bases. What was sequenced was PBMCs. This TCR was recovered from a middle-aged man in good health and CMV-seropositive. The CDR3 in this case is CASSSGTSANTGELFF. The sequenced DNA: TGCGCCAGCAGCTCCGGGACTAGCGCGAACACCGGGGAGCTGTTTTTT.